The 3 T cell receptor beta chains presented below share a single source sample, sequenced in a study of blood T cell repertoires in COVID-19. Libraries were prepared by immunoSEQ multiplex PCR; TCRdb keeps only in-frame clonotypes and omits some of them. The sample consists of about 440,000 clones, roughly 91% of them appearing once. Sequencing used PBMCs or T cells enriched from blood (not recorded which). Source of these receptors: a man between 18 and 29 years old who had recovered from COVID-19.

This chain uses TRBV5-5 with TRBJ1-5; 9 positions match TRBD1. The CDR3 is made up of 15 amino acids. The V gene's germline CDR1 is SGHKS and CDR2 YYEKEE (reference sequence). The V gene end was trimmed by 4 bases and the J gene end by 2 bases; junction bases not matched to a gene: 4. The DNA of the CDR3 is TGTGCCAGCAGCAATAGGACAGGGGGCAATCAGCCCCAGCATTTT. Protein: CASSNRTGGNQPQHF. Supplemented by reference TRBV5-5 and TRBJ1-5, the full variable domain reads DAGVTQSPTHLIKTRGQQVTLRCSPISGHKSVSWYQQVLGQGPQFIFQYYEKEERGRGNFPDRFSARQFPNYSSELNVNALLLGDSALYLCASSNRTGGNQPQHFGDGTRLSIL.

The chain combines TRBV6-1 with TRBJ1-4, with D unclear. Germline CDR1 MNHNS, CDR2 SASEGT. The CDR3 consists of 13 residues. V dropped 1 base and J dropped 14 bases, with 14 bases sitting between them. The CDR3 here is CASSEVGAGDLFF. DNA of the CDR3: TGTGCCAGCAGTGAAGTAGGTGCCGGAGATCTGTTTTTT.

This clone appeared a single time. The CDR3 protein is CAWSVSGHNIQYF. The DNA of the CDR3 is TGTGCCTGGAGTGTCTCGGGACACAACATTCAGTACTTC. This chain links TRBV30 with TRBJ2-4; possible D gene TRBD1, 6 bases. Trimming shortened V by 0 bases and J by 7 bases, and 10 bases separated the two germline ends. Germline V CDR1 and CDR2: GTSNPN, SVGIG (reference sequence). The length of the CDR3 is 13 residues.